Described below is a single T cell receptor beta chain sequence and its context. The record originates from a study of blood T cell repertoires in COVID-19. The wider study: Acute and convalescent COVID-19 samples came from the United States, Italy and Spain. In each case, the material was cDNA or gDNA derived from T cells, B-cell-depleted T cells, or PBMCs.

In the original analysis: For nucleated cells, counts were estimated from reference gene primer amplification. Clones were sequenced by immunoSEQ multiplex PCR, and TCRdb holds only the in-frame ones, with some missing. V and J calls and clone size follow that table, whereas D and trimming were derived from the DNA. The sample consists of 150,000 to 200,000 clones, 86% of them appearing once. The CDR3 has 17 amino acids. Trimming stripped 2 bases from V and 9 bases from J, with 20 bases between. From germline, CDR1 is MNHEY and CDR2 SMNVEV (reference sequence). This TCR came from a woman older than 75 in a cohort sampled during active or convalescent COVID-19. The V call is TRBV27, the J call TRBJ1-6, with a tentative D call TRBD1 (5 bases). Sequences were obtained from peripheral blood. CDR3 bases: TGTGCCAGCAGTTTAACCCTGGGAAGGCAGGGTGGTTCACCCCTCCACTTT. It yields the protein CASSLTLGRQGGSPLHF.